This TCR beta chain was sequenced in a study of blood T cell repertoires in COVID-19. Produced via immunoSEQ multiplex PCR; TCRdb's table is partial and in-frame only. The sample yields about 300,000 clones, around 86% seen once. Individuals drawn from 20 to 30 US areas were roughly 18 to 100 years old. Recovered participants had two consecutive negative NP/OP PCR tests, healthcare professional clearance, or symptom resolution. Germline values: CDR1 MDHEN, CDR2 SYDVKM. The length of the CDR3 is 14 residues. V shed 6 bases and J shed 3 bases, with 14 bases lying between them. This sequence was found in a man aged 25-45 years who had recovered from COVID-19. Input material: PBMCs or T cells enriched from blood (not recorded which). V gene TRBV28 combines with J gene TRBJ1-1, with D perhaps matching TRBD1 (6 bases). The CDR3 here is CASSLQRGYTEAFF. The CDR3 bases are TGTGCCAGCAGCCTCCAAAGGGGGTACACTGAAGCTTTCTTT.